This T cell receptor beta chain originates from a study of spatial heterogeneity in lung cancer (dated by TCRdb to the late 2010s). Study-wide context: More beta-chain than alpha-chain transcripts were consistently detected, likely reflecting higher beta-chain transcript abundance. In the raw uncorrected reads, each unique combination of TCR and UMI appeared more than ten times on average. In non-small cell lung cancer, the study made a quantitative comparison of TCR alpha and beta repertoires among multiple tumor regions, matched nontumor lung and blood. Both alpha and beta chains were TCR-sequenced in samples taken at surgery, namely 220 tumor regions, fewer than 85 matched nontumor lung samples and 50 to 60 PBMC samples. The study linked features of the TCR repertoire to counts of nonsynonymous mutations, which were determined by whole-exome sequencing of tumor tissue.

This clonotype was picked up a small number of times. This clone's antigen is unknown. No qualities accompany the bases; no much larger clone lies one base away. The sample's time point label is to be understood as: sample taken at primary tumor resection. Whole RNA extracted from tumor and nontumor lung tissue, or from cryopreserved PBMC samples, was used for TCR sequencing without cell sorting. Samples were obtained from roughly 72 patients with early-stage, untreated non-small cell lung cancer from the lung TRACERx cohort. Patients were selected for TCR sequencing only if sufficient RNA was available from at least two tumor regions. The library was prepared using 5' RACE. Sequencing instrument: NextSeq 500. In the TCR library protocol, a unique molecular identifier was attached to each TCR cDNA molecule so that PCR and sequencing errors could be corrected. The source study handled its data this way. TCR identification, UMI-based error correction and CDR3 extraction were performed with Decombinator tools. TCRs above a frequency of 2 per 1,000, corresponding to the top 1% of the tumor frequency distribution, were defined as expanded. Rényi diversity was computed with the R vegan package after subsampling each repertoire 100 times to 5,000 TCRs. CDR3 similarity networks were built from amino acid triplet string-kernel similarity, with CDR3s being connected when pairwise similarity was above 0.82. In-frame beta chains were kept once TCRdb had trimmed the public reads at Q25 with fastp and called clones with MiXCR. CDR3 protein sequences are deduplicated, and each keeps its most common genes and DNA. The V and J calls shown here were made by TCRdb, not taken from the authors' results. The sample has roughly 79,000 distinct CDR3 sequences on record, roughly an eighth of them singletons. The ten top clones hold around 4.3% of the sample.

Overall study results and their limits: Ubiquitous expanded tumor TCRs showed up in blood more often at tumor resection than at routine follow-up. Additional single-cell paired TCR alpha and beta sequencing was considered necessary to confirm, at a functional level, the hypothesis that regional TCRs recognize regional mutations.

The specimen comprised PBMCs, sampled at surgery. The sequence came from a male donor with early-stage non-small cell lung cancer.

The DNA sequence follows: TGTGCCAGCAGCCCTACAGGGGGCGGTCAGCCCCAGCATTTT. It is translated as CASSPTGGGQPQHF. The chain links TRBV7-3 with TRBJ1-5, and 9 bases in between align with TRBD1. Compared with germline, V lacks 5 bases and J lacks 6 bases; bases without a gene match: 5. The CDR3, from cysteine to phenylalanine, totals 14 residues. Only the CDR3 DNA stays, 42 bases, in frame from base 1. CDR1 and CDR2 are read off the germline V gene as SGHTA and FQGTGA.